This T cell receptor beta chain was captured in a study of B cell selection in AIRE deficiency. General study points: Patient Tconv and Treg cells showed healthy-like TCRBV usage, CDR3 length, diversity. Of approximately 4,000 shared Treg TCRbeta sequences, about 32% were healthy-only, around 9.3% patient-only.

Generated by immunoSEQ multiplex PCR, the TCRdb table keeps only in-frame clones and is missing some. This table holds some 24,000 clones, roughly 95% found once. The germline V and J ends were trimmed by 4 bases and 8 bases, with 9 bases remaining between them. The CDR3 has 12 residues. Per the germline V gene, CDR1 is LNHDA and CDR2 is SQIVND (reference sequence). The sorted conventional CD4 T cells were gated as CD4+CD127+. Points on this clone: Its antigen is not identified.

Material: CD4+CD127+ conventional T cells sorted from PBMCs. The source of this sequence is a human donor in good health. V is TRBV19 and J is TRBJ2-1, with D unresolved. The CDR3 spells CASSRAPDEQFF. As DNA, the CDR3 is TGTGCCAGTAGTAGGGCCCCCGATGAGCAGTTCTTC.